This T cell receptor (beta chain) was recorded in a study of T cells in Graves' hyperthyroidism and ophthalmopathy. Looking at the study overall: The blood sample was taken at first diagnosis, before treatment began.

For the diagnoses, clinical symptoms, serum thyroxine and TRAb, thyroid ultrasound and orbital computed tomography were used. Trimming removed 1 base from V and 2 bases from J, with 9 bases in between. Germline lookup yields CDR1 MGHRA and CDR2 YSYEKL. The CDR3 runs 14 residues. TCR beta CDR3 regions were amplified from RNA transcripts. First-round RT-PCR of the TCR CDR3 relied on the HTBI primer set. TCRdb fed the multiplex PCR reads into MiXCR, producing one record per CDR3 protein. The table lists approximately 560,000 distinct CDR3 sequences, more than 15% of them singletons, with under 8% in the top ten. Whole-study results and caveats: It was a median around 6 months before onset that the model predicted ophthalmopathy. Most thyroid clonotypes expanded above 0.001 were also detected in blood.

This clonotype was picked up many times. Its antigen is still unknown. Sequenced sample: blood. The genes are TRBV4-1 and TRBJ2-7, with a tentative D call TRBD1 (5 bases). The clonotype originates from a woman aged 30 to 39 with Graves' hyperthyroidism. The CDR3 region is CASSQVSRAYEQYF. The CDR3, as DNA: TGCGCCAGCAGCCAAGTTTCCAGGGCCTACGAGCAGTACTTC.